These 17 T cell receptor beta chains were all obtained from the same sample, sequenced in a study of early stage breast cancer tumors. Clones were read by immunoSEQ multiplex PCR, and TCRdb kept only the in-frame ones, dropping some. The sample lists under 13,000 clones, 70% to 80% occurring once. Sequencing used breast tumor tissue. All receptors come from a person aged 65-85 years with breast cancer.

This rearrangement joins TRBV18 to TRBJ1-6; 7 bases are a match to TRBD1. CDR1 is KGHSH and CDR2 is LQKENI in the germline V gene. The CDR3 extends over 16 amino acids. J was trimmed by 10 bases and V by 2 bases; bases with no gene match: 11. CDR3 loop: CASSPLEGGAGSPLHF. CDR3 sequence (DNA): TGTGCCAGCTCACCATTAGAAGGGGGCGCGGGGTCACCCCTCCACTTT.

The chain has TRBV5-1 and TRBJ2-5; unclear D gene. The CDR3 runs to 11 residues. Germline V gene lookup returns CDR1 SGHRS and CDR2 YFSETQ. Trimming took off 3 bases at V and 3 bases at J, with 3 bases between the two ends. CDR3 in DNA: TGCGCCAGCAGCTCTAAAGAGACCCAGTACTTC. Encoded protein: CASSSKETQYF.

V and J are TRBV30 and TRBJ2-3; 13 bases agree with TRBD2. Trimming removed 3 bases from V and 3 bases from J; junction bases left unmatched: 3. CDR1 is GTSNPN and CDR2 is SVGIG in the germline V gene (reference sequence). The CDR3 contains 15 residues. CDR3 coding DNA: TGTGCCTGGAGACGGACTAGCGGGAGTACAGATACGCAGTATTTT. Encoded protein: CAWRRTSGSTDTQYF.

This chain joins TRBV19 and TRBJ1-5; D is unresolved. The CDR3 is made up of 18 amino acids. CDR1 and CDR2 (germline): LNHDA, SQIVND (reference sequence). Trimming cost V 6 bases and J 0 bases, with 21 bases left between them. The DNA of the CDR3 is TGTGCCAGTAGCTCAAATGGCAGGCGAGATTATAGCAATCAGCCCCAGCATTTT. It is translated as CASSSNGRRDYSNQPQHF.

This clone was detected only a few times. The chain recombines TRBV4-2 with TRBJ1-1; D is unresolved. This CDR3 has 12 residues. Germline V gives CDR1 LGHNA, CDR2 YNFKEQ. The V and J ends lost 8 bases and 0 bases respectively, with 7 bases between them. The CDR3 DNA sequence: TGTGCCAGCGGCTCGATGAACACTGAAGCTTTCTTT. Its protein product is CASGSMNTEAFF.

The CDR3 bases are TGTGCCAGCAGTACCTTAGCGGGAGGGCCCGGGGAGCTGTTTTTT. As protein: CASSTLAGGPGELFF. V and J are TRBV2 and TRBJ2-2; 11 bases are shared with TRBD2. The J segment lost 6 bases and the V segment lost 5 bases, leaving 5 bases of the junction unmatched. From germline, CDR1 is SNHLY and CDR2 FYNNEI. The CDR3 covers 15 residues.

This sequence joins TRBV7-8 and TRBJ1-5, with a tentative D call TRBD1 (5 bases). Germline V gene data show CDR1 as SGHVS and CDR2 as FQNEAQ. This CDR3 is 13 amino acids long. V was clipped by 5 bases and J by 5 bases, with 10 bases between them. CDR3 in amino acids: CASSPGRDQPQHF. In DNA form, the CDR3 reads TGTGCCAGCAGCCCAGGGAGGGATCAGCCCCAGCATTTT.

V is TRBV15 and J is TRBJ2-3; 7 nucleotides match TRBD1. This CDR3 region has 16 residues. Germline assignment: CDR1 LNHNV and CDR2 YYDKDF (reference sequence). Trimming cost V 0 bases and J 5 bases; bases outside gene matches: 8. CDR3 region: CATSRDRGGGGDTQYF. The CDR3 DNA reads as TGTGCCACCAGCAGAGATAGAGGGGGCGGAGGAGATACGCAGTATTTT.

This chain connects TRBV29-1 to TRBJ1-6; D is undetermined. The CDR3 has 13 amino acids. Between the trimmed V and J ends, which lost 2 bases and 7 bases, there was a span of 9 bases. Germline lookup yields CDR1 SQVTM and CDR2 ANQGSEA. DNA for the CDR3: TGCAGCGTTGAAAATCCCCGGAATTCACCCCTCCACTTT. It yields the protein CSVENPRNSPLHF.

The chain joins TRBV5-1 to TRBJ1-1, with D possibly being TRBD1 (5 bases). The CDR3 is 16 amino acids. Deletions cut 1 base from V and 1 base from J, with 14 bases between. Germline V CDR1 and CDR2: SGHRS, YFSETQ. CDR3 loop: CASSLNSGGTNTEAFF. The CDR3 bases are TGCGCCAGCAGCTTGAATTCCGGGGGAACGAACACTGAAGCTTTCTTT.

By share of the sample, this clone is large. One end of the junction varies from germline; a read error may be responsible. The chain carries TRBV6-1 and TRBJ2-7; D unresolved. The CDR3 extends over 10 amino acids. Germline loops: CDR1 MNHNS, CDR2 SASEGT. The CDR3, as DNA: TGTGCCAGCAGTGGGAGCGAGAGGAACTTC. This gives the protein CASSGSERNF.

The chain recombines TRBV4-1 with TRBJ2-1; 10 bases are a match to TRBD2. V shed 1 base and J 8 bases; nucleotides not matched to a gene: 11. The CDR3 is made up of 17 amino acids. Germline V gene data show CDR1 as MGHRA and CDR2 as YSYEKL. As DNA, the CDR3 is TGCGCCAGCAGCCAAGTCGGGGCTAGCGGGAGTAGGTATGAGCAGTTCTTC. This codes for CASSQVGASGSRYEQFF.

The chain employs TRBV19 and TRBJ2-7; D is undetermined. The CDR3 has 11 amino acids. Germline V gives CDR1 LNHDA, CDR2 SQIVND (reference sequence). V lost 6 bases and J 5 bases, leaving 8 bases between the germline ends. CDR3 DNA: TGTGCCAGTAGATCAGTCGACGAGCAGTACTTC. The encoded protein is CASRSVDEQYF.

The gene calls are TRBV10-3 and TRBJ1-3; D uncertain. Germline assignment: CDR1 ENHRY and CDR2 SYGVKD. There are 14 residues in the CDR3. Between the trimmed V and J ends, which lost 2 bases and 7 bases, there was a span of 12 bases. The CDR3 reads CAISEGRSRNTIYF. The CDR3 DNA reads TGTGCCATCAGTGAGGGCCGCTCGCGGAACACCATATATTTT.

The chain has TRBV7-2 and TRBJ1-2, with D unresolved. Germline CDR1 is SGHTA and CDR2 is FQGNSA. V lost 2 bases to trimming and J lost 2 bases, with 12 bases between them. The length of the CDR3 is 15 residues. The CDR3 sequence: CASSLRGEGNYGYTF. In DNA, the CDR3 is TGTGCCAGCAGCTTACGCGGAGAGGGAAACTATGGCTACACCTTC.

The CDR3 loop is CASSLASSGTGNEQFF. CDR3 nucleotide sequence: TGTGCCAGCAGCTTAGCTTCTAGCGGGACGGGGAATGAGCAGTTCTTC. The V and J genes are TRBV7-9 and TRBJ2-1; TRBD2 agrees at 9 bases. Germline V gene sequence: CDR1 SEHNR, CDR2 FQNEAQ (reference sequence). V dropped 0 bases and J dropped 7; count of bases not matched to a gene: 7. CDR3 length: 16 amino acids.

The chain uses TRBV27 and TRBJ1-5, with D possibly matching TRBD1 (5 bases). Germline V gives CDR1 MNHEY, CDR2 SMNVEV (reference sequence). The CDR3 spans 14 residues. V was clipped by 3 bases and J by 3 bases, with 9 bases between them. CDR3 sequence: CASSFDSFNQPQHF. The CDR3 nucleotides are TGTGCCAGCAGTTTCGACAGCTTCAATCAGCCCCAGCATTTT.